The source of this TCR beta chain is a study of T cell responses to AZD1222 COVID-19 vaccine. The study's findings and limits: Repertoires were obtained solely post-peak T cell response. In a largely white British group with more females than males, clonal diversity was possibly underestimated.

With regard to this clone: Its antigen is unknown.

Profiled with immunoSEQ multiplex PCR; TCRdb holds only in-frame clones, not every one. The table has nearly 35,000 clones, about four fifths seen once; the top ten hold about 4.5%. It was second doses at about 4 or about 12 weeks that were pooled. V shed 3 bases and J shed 3 bases, with 15 bases lying between them. This CDR3 spans 15 amino acids. The germline CDR1 and CDR2 sequences are LNHNV and YYDKDF (reference sequence). The chain couples TRBV15 to TRBJ2-7; a weak D match, TRBD1 (5 bases). The TCR sequence derives from an adult who received the AZD1222 COVID-19 vaccine. The sample in question was peripheral blood, obtained 28 days after the second AZD1222 dose. Here the CDR3 reads CATSSEAGHGYEQYF. The DNA of the CDR3 is TGTGCCACCAGCAGTGAAGCCGGACACGGCTACGAGCAGTACTTC.